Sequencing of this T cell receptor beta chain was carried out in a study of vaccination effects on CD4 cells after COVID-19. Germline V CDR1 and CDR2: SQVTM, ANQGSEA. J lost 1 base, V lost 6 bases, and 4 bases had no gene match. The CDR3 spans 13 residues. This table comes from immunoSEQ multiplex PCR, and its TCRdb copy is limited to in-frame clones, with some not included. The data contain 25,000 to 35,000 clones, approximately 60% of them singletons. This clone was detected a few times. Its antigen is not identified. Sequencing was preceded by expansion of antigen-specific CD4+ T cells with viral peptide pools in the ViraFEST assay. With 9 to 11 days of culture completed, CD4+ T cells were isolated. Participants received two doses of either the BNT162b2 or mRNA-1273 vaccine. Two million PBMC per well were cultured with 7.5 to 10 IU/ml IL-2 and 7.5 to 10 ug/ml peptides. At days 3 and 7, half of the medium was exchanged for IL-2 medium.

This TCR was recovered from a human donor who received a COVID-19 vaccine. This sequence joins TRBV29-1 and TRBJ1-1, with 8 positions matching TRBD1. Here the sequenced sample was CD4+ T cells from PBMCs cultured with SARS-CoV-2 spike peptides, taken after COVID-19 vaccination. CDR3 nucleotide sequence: TGCAGCGTCGGGACAGGAGAGAACACTGAAGCTTTCTTT. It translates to CSVGTGENTEAFF.